A selection of T cell receptor beta chains follows, all from one sample in a study of blood T cell repertoires in COVID-19. Clones were sequenced by immunoSEQ multiplex PCR, and TCRdb holds only the in-frame ones, with some missing. This table has under 250,000 clones, 85% to 95% appearing once. The sequencing input was peripheral blood. The receptors shown here come from a man in his thirties or forties with COVID-19, enrolled during active disease. Each CDR3 is given with its conserved first and last residue. D genes are given only for firm matches. Some rows mark clone size as missing; the rest say once, few, many or name a class of expanded clone.

clone_size: NA
v_call: TRBV9
d_call: TRBD1
j_call: TRBJ1-2
cdr3_aa: CASSRQGASYTF
cdr3_nt: TGTGCCAGCAGTCGACAGGGGGCTAGCTACACCTTC

clone_size: NA
v_call: TRBV12-3/TRBV12-4
d_call: NA
j_call: TRBJ1-4
cdr3_aa: CASRVGANEKLFF
cdr3_nt: TGTGCCAGCAGGGTCGGGGCTAATGAAAAACTGTTTTTT

clone_size: NA
v_call: TRBV19
d_call: TRBD1
j_call: TRBJ1-5
cdr3_aa: CASTPGQGGQPQHF
cdr3_nt: TGTGCCAGTACTCCTGGACAGGGAGGTCAGCCCCAGCATTTT

clone_size: NA
v_call: TRBV19
d_call: TRBD2
j_call: TRBJ2-1
cdr3_aa: CASNRGGRPEQFF
cdr3_nt: TGTGCCAGTAATCGCGGGGGGCGCCCCGAGCAGTTCTTC

clone_size: NA
v_call: TRBV7-9
d_call: TRBD1
j_call: TRBJ1-2
cdr3_aa: CASSLGTTGTAYGYTF
cdr3_nt: TGTGCCAGCAGCTTAGGGACCACCGGGACAGCATATGGCTACACCTTC

clone_size: NA
v_call: TRBV5-1
d_call: NA
j_call: TRBJ1-4
cdr3_aa: CASSLRATNEKLFF
cdr3_nt: TGCGCCAGCAGCTTACGAGCAACTAATGAAAAACTGTTTTTT

clone_size: NA
v_call: TRBV19
d_call: TRBD1
j_call: TRBJ1-2
cdr3_aa: CASSPGQGASYGYTF
cdr3_nt: TGTGCCAGTAGCCCGGGACAGGGGGCATCGTATGGCTACACCTTC

clone_size: NA
v_call: TRBV3-1/TRBV3-2
d_call: TRBD2
j_call: TRBJ2-5
cdr3_aa: CASSLGLFSGEQTQYF
cdr3_nt: TGTGCCAGCAGCCTTGGTCTCTTTAGCGGGGAGCAGACCCAGTACTTC

clone_size: NA
v_call: TRBV7-2
d_call: TRBD1
j_call: TRBJ2-1
cdr3_aa: CASSPYLDRVTGNEQFF
cdr3_nt: TGTGCCAGCAGCCCCTACCTGGACAGGGTGACGGGGAATGAGCAGTTCTTC

clone_size: NA
v_call: TRBV28
d_call: NA
j_call: TRBJ1-5
cdr3_aa: CASRFEQGGDLEPQHF
cdr3_nt: TGTGCCAGCAGGTTTGAACAGGGCGGTGATTTGGAGCCCCAGCATTTT

clone_size: few
v_call: TRBV5-1
d_call: TRBD1
j_call: TRBJ1-1
cdr3_aa: CASSPGGTGGAYTEAFF
cdr3_nt: TGCGCCAGCAGCCCCGGGGGGACAGGGGGCGCGTACACTGAAGCTTTCTTT

clone_size: NA
v_call: TRBV19
d_call: NA
j_call: TRBJ1-6
cdr3_aa: CASSMTGRGNGISPLHF
cdr3_nt: TGTGCCAGTAGTATGACAGGAAGGGGTAATGGAATTTCACCCCTCCACTTT

clone_size: NA
v_call: TRBV3-1/TRBV3-2
d_call: NA
j_call: TRBJ1-5
cdr3_aa: CASSQRDTNQPQHF
cdr3_nt: TGTGCCAGCAGCCAACGCGACACAAATCAGCCCCAGCATTTT

clone_size: NA
v_call: TRBV7-9
d_call: NA
j_call: TRBJ1-4
cdr3_aa: CASSPPREKLFF
cdr3_nt: TGTGCCAGCAGCCCCCCCAGGGAAAAACTGTTTTTT

clone_size: few
v_call: TRBV7-9
d_call: NA
j_call: TRBJ1-6
cdr3_aa: CASSLTLGSPLHF
cdr3_nt: TGTGCCAGCAGCTTAACCCTCGGGTCACCCCTCCACTTT

clone_size: NA
v_call: TRBV13
d_call: NA
j_call: TRBJ1-2
cdr3_aa: CASSIQGYGYTF
cdr3_nt: TGTGCCAGCAGCATACAGGGTTATGGCTACACCTTC

clone_size: NA
v_call: TRBV14
d_call: TRBD2
j_call: TRBJ2-1
cdr3_aa: CASSQLGGSYNEQFF
cdr3_nt: TGTGCCAGCAGCCAGCTCGGGGGGTCCTACAATGAGCAGTTCTTC

clone_size: once
v_call: TRBV28
d_call: NA
j_call: TRBJ2-2
cdr3_aa: CASSPFLGGTNTGELFF
cdr3_nt: TGTGCCAGCAGTCCCTTTCTTGGAGGGACGAACACCGGGGAGCTGTTTTTT

clone_size: NA
v_call: TRBV3-1/TRBV3-2
d_call: NA
j_call: TRBJ2-5
cdr3_aa: CASSLAGAEQETQYF
cdr3_nt: TGTGCCAGCAGCCTCGCGGGGGCTGAACAAGAGACCCAGTACTTC

clone_size: NA
v_call: TRBV11-3
d_call: NA
j_call: TRBJ2-2
cdr3_aa: CASSLPDKAGELFF
cdr3_nt: TGTGCCAGCAGCTTACCGGACAAGGCCGGGGAGCTGTTTTTT